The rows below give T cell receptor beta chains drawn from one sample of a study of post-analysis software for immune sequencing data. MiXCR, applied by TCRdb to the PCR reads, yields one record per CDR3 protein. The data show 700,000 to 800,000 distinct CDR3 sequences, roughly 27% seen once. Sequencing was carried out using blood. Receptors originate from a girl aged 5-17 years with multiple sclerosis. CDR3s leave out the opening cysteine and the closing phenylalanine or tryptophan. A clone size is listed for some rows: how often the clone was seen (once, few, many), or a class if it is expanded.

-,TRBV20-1,SARDRDVTWGANVLT
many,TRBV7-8,ASSPMTGWGRDEQF
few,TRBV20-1,SASPDRHQETQY
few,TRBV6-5,ASSSPATGDYGYT
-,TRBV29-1,SVEKLDRRSYNEQF
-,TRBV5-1,ASSFAPQGGYT
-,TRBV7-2,ASSKTGGTREY
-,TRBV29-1,SVAVTGADTQY
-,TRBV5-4,ASSLAGVGADTQY
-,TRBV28,ASSLRESGNTEAF
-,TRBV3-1,ASSQLGGTGYEQY
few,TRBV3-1,ASSHSGTIPSGYT
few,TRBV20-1,SARAPTGQGALRETQY
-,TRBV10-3,AISESGAEAF
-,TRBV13,ASSLTGQGGSYGYT
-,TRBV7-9,ANSLESSGVDYGYT
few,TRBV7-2,ASSPRTSVQETQY
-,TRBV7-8,ASSFSALGGRGHEQY
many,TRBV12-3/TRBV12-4,ASSTLGGTNEQY
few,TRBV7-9,ASSQGQTVYGYT